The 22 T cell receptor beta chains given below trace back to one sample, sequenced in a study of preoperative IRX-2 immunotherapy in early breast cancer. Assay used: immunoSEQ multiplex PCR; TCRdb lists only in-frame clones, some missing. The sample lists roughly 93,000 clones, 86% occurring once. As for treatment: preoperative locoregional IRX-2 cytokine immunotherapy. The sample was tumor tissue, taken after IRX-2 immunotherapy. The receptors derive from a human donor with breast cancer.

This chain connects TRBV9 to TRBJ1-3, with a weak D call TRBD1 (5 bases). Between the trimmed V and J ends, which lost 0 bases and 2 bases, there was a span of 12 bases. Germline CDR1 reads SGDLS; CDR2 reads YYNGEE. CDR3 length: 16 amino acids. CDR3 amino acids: CASSVVGDSAGNTIYF. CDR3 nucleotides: TGTGCCAGCAGCGTAGTAGGCGACAGTGCTGGAAACACCATATATTTT.

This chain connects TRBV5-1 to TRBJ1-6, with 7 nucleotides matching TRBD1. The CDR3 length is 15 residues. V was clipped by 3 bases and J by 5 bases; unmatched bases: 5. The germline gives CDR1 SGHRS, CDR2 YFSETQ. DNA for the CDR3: TGCGCCAGCAGCTCTGGGACAGAAGATAATTCACCCCTCCACTTT. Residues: CASSSGTEDNSPLHF. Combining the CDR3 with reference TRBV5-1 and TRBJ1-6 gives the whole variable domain KAGVTQTPRYLIKTRGQQVTLSCSPISGHRSVSWYQQTPGQGLQFLFEYFSETQRNKGNFPGRFSGRQFSNSRSEMNVSTLELGDSALYLCASSSGTEDNSPLHFGNGTRLTVT.

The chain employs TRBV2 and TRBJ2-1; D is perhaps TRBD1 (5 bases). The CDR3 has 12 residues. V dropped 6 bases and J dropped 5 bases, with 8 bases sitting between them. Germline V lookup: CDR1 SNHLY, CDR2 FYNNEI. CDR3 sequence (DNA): TGTGCCAGCAGGAGGACACACAATGAGCAGTTCTTC. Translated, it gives CASRRTHNEQFF.

The CDR3 sequence is CASSPSAGSLYEQYF. The CDR3 coding sequence is TGCGCCAGCAGCCCCTCGGCGGGCAGCCTCTACGAGCAGTACTTC. The chain couples TRBV1 to TRBJ2-7; the table assigns TRBD2, which was not confirmed against the DNA. TRBV1 is tagged as a pseudogene. This CDR3 is 15 amino acids long.

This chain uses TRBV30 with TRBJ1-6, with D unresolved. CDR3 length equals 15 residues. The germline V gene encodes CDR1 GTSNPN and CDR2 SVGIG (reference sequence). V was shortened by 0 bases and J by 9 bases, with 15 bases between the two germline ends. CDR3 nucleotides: TGTGCCTGGAGTGTACGCGACATGGATAGTTCACCCCTCCACTTT. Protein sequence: CAWSVRDMDSSPLHF.

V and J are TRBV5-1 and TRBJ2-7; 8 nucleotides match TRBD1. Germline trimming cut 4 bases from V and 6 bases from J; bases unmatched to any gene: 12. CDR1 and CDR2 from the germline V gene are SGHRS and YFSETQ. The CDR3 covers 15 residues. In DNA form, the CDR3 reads TGCGCCAGCAGCCCCCGGACAGGGTTGGGGGGCGAGCAGTACTTC. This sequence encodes CASSPRTGLGGEQYF.

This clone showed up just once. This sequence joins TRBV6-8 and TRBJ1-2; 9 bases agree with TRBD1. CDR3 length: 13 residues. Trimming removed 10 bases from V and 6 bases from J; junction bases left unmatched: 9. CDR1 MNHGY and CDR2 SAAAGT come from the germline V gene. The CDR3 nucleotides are TGTGCCATCCGGACAGGGGAAAATAATGGCTACACCTTC. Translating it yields CAIRTGENNGYTF.

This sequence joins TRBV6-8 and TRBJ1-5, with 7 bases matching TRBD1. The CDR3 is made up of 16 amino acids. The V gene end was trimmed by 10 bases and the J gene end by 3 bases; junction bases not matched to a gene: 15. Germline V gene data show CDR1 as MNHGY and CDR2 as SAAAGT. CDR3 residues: CATSPLSRGFNQPQHF. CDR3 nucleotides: TGTGCCACCTCCCCACTAAGCAGGGGGTTCAATCAGCCCCAGCATTTT.

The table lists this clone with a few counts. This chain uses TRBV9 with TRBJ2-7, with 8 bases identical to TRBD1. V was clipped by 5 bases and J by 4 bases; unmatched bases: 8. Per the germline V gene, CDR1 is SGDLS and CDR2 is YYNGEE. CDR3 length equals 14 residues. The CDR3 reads CASSGGRGRYEQYF. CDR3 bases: TGTGCCAGCAGTGGCGGCAGGGGGCGTTACGAGCAGTACTTC.

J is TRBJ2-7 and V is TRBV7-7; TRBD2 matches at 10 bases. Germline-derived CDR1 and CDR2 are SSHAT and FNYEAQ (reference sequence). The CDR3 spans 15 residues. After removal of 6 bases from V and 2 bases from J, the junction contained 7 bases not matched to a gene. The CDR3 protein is CASSRLAGAPYEQYF. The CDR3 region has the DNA TGTGCCAGCAGTCGCCTAGCGGGAGCCCCCTACGAGCAGTACTTC.

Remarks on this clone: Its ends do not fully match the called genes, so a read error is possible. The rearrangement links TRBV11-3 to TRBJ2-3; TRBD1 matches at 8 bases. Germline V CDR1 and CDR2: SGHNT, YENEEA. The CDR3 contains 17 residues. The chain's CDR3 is CANSLGVGQDSTDTQYF. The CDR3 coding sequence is TGTGCCAACAGCTTAGGGGTGGGACAGGATAGCACAGATACGCAGTATTTT.

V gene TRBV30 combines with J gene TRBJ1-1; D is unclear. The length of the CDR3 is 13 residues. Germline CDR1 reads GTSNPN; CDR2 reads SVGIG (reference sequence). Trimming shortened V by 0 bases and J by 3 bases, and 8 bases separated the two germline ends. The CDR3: CAWSVNRDTEAFF. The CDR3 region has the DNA TGTGCCTGGAGTGTAAACCGAGACACTGAAGCTTTCTTT.

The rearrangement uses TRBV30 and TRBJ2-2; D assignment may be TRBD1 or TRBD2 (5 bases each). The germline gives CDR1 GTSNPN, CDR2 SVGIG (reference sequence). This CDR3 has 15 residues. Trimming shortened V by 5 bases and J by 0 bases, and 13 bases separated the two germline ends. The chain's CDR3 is CAWDDGTANTGELFF. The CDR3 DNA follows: TGTGCCTGGGACGATGGGACCGCGAACACCGGGGAGCTGTTTTTT.

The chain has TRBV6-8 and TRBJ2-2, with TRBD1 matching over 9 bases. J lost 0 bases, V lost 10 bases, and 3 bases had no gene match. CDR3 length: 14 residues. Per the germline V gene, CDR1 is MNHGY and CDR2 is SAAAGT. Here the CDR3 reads CAIRTGANTGELFF. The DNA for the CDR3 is TGTGCCATCAGGACAGGGGCGAACACCGGGGAGCTGTTTTTT.

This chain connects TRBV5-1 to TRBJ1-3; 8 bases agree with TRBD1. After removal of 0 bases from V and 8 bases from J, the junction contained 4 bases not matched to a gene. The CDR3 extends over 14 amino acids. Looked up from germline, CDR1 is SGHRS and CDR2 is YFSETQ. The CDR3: CASSLAGGVDTIYF. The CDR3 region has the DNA TGCGCCAGCAGCTTGGCAGGGGGCGTAGACACCATATATTTT.

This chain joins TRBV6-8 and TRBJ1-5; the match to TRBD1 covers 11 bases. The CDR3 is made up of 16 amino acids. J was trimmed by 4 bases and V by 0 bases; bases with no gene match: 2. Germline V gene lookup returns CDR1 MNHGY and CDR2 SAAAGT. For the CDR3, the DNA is TGTGCCAGCAGTTACTCAGGACAGGGGGCGAATCAGCCCCAGCATTTT. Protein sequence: CASSYSGQGANQPQHF.

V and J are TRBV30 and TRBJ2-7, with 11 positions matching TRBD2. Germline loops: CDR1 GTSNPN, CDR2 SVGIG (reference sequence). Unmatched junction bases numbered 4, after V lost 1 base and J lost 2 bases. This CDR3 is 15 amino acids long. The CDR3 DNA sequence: TGTGCCTGGAGTGAGGGGACTAGCGGAGCCTACGAGCAGTACTTC. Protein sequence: CAWSEGTSGAYEQYF.

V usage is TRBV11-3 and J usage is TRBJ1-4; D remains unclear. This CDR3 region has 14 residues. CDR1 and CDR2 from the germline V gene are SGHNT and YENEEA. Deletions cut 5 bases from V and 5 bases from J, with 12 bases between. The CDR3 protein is CASSPNSLNEKLFF. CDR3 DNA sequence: TGTGCCAGCAGCCCAAACAGCTTAAATGAAAAACTGTTTTTT. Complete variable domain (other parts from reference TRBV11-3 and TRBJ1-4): EAGVVQSPRYKIIEKKQPVAFWCNPISGHNTLYWYLQNLGQGPELLIRYENEEAVDDSQLPKDRFSAERLKGVDSTLKIQPAELGDSAVYLCASSPNSLNEKLFFGSGTQLSVL.

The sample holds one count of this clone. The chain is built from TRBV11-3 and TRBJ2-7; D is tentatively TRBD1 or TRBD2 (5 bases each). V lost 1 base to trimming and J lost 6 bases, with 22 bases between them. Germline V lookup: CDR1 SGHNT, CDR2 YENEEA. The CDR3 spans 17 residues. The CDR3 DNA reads TGTGCCAGCAGCTTAGGGGGGTTTGTGGCCTCCACCGGCGAGCAGTACTTC. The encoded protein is CASSLGGFVASTGEQYF.

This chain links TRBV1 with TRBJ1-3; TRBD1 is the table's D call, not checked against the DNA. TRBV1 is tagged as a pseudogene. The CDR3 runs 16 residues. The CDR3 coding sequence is TGCGCCAGCAGCCAACATCCAGGTAACTCTGGAAACACCATATATTTT. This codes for CASSQHPGNSGNTIYF.

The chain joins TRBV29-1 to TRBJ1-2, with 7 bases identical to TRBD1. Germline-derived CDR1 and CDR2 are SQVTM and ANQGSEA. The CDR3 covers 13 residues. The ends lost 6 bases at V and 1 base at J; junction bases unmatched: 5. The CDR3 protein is CSVRQGLNYGYTF. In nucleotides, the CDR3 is TGCAGCGTCCGACAGGGACTTAACTATGGCTACACCTTC.

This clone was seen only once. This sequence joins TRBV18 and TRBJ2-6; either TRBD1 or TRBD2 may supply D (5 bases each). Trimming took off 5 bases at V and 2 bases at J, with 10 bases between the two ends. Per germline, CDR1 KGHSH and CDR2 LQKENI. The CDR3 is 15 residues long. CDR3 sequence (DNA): TGTGCCAGCTCAACCGGGACCCCTGGGGCCAACGTCCTGACTTTC. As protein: CASSTGTPGANVLTF. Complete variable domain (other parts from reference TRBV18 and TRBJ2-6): NAGVMQNPRHLVRRRGQEARLRCSPMKGHSHVYWYRQLPEEGLKFMVYLQKENIIDESGMPKERFSAEFPKEGPSILRIQQVVRGDSAAYFCASSTGTPGANVLTFGAGSRLTVL.